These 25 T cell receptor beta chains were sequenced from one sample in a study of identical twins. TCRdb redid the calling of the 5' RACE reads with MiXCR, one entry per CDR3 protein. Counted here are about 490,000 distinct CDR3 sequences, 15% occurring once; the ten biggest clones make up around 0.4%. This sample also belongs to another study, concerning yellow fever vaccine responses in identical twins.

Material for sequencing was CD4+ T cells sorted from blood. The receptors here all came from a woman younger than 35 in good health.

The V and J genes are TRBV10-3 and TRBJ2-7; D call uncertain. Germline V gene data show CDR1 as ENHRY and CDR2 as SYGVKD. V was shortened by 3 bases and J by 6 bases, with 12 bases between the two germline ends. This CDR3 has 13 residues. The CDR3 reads CAISDPSASEQYV. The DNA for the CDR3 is TGTGCCATCAGTGACCCGTCAGCATCCGAGCAGTACGTC.

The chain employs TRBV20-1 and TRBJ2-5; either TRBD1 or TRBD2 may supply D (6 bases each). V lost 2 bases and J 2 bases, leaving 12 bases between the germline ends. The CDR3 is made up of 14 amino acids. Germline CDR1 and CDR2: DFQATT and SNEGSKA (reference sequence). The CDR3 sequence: CSARFAGTQETQYF. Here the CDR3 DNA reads TGCAGTGCTAGATTTGCGGGGACACAAGAGACCCAGTACTTC.

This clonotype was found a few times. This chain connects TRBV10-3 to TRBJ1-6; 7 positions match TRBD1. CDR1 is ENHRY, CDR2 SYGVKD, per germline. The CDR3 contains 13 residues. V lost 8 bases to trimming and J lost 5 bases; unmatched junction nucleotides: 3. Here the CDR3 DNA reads TGTGCCATCGCTGGACAGGATAATTCACCCCTCCACTTT. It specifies CAIAGQDNSPLHF.

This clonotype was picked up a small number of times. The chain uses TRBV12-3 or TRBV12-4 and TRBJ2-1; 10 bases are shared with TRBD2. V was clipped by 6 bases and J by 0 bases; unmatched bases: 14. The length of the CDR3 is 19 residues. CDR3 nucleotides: TGTGCCAGCAGCCCTAAGCGGGGGGGATTATCGAGCTCCTACAATGAGCAGTTCTTC. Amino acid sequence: CASSPKRGGLSSSYNEQFF.

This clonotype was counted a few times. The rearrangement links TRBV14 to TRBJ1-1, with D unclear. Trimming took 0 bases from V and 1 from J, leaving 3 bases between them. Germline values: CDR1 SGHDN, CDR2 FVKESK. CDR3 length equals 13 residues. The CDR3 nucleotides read TGTGCCAGCAGCCAAGAGCGGAACACTGAAGCTTTCTTT. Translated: CASSQERNTEAFF.

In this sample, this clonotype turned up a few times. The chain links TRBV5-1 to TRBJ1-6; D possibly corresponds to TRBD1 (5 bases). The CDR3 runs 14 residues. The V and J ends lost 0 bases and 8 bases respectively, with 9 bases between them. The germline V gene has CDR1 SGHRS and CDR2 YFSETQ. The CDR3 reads CASSLGQRDSPLHF. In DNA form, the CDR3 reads TGCGCCAGCAGCTTGGGACAGAGAGATTCACCCCTCCACTTT. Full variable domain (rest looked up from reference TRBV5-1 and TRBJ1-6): KAGVTQTPRYLIKTRGQQVTLSCSPISGHRSVSWYQQTPGQGLQFLFEYFSETQRNKGNFPGRFSGRQFSNSRSEMNVSTLELGDSALYLCASSLGQRDSPLHFGNGTRLTVT.

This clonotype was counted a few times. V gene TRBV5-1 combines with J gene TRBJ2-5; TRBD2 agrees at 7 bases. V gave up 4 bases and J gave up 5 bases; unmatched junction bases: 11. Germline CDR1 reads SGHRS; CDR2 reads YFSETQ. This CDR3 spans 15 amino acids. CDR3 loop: CASSNRTSYTETQYF. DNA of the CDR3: TGCGCCAGCAGCAACCGGACTAGTTATACGGAGACCCAGTACTTC.

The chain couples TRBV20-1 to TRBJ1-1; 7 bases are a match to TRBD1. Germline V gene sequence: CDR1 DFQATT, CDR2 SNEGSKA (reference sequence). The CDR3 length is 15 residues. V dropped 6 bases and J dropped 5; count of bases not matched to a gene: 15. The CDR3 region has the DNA TGCAGTGCCTACCCCACGACAGGGAGGGTTACTGAAGCTTTCTTT. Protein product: CSAYPTTGRVTEAFF.

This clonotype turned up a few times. The CDR3 region is CASSEGLAGAAGEQFF. CDR3 DNA sequence: TGCGCCAGCAGCGAGGGACTAGCGGGGGCTGCGGGTGAGCAGTTCTTC. This chain joins TRBV5-1 and TRBJ2-1, with 14 bases fitting TRBD2. In germline, CDR1 is SGHRS, CDR2 YFSETQ. CDR3 length: 16 amino acids. V shed 4 bases, J shed 9 bases, and the junction held 9 bases outside the gene matches. Complete variable domain (other parts from reference TRBV5-1 and TRBJ2-1): KAGVTQTPRYLIKTRGQQVTLSCSPISGHRSVSWYQQTPGQGLQFLFEYFSETQRNKGNFPGRFSGRQFSNSRSEMNVSTLELGDSALYLCASSEGLAGAAGEQFFGPGTRLTVL.

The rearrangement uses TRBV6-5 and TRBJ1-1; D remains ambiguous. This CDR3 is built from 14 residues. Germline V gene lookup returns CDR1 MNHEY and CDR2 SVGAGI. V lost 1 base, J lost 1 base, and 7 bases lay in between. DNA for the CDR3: TGTGCCAGCAGTTACTTGTGGGGGAACACTGAAGCTTTCTTT. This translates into CASSYLWGNTEAFF.

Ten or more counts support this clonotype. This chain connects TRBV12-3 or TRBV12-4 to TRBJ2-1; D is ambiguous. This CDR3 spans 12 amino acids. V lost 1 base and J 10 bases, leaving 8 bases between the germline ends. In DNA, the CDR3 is TGTGCCAGCAGTTTAGTTCGGCTAGAGCAGTTCTTC. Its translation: CASSLVRLEQFF.

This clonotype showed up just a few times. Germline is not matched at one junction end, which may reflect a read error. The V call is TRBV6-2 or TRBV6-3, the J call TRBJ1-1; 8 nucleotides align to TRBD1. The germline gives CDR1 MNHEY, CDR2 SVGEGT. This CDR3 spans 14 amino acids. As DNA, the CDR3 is TGTGCCAGCAGAAAGACAGGGGTGGCCACCGGGGGGCTCTTT. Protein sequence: CASRKTGVATGGLF.

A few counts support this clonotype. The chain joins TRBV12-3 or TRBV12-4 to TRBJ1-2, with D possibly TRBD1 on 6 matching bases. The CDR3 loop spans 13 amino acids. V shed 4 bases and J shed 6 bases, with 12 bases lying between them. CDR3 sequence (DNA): TGTGCCAGCAGTTGGACAGAGAAGAATGGCTACACCTTC. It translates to CASSWTEKNGYTF.

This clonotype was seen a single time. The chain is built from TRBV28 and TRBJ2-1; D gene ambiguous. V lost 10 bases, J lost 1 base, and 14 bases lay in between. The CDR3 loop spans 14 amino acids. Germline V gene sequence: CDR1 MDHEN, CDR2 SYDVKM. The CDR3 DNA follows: TGTGCCACCACGATAGTTGGGTCCTACAATGAGCAGTTCTTC. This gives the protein CATTIVGSYNEQFF.

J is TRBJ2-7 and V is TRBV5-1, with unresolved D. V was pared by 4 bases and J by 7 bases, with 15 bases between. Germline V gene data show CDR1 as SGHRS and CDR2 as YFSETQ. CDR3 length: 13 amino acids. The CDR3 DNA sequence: TGCGCCAGCAGCCTACCTATTTTGGGGGAGCAGTACTTC. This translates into CASSLPILGEQYF.

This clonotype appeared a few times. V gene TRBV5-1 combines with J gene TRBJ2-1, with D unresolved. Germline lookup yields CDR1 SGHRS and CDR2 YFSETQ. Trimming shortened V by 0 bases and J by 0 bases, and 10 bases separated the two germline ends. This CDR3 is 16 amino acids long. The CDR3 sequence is CASSLEATSSYNEQFF. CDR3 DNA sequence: TGCGCCAGCAGCTTGGAGGCCACGAGCTCCTACAATGAGCAGTTCTTC.

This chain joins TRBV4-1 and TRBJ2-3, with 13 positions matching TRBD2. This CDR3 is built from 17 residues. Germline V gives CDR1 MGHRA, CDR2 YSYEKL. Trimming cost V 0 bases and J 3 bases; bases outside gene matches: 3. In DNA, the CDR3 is TGCGCCAGCAGCCAAGAAAGGGGACTAGCGGGGACAGATACGCAGTATTTT. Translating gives CASSQERGLAGTDTQYF.

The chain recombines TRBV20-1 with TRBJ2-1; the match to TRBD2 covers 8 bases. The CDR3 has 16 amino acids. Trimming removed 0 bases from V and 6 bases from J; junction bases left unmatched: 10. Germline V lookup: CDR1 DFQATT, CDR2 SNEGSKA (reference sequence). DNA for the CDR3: TGCAGTGCTAGAGATGGAGGGACTAGTTTATTCAATGAGCAGTTCTTC. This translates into CSARDGGTSLFNEQFF.

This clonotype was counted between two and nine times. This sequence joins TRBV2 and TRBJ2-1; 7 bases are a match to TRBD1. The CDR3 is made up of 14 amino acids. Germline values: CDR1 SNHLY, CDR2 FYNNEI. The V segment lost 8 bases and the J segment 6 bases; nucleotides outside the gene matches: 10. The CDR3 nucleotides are TGTGCCAGCCTGACCGGGACAGACGTCAATGAGCAGTTCTTC. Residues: CASLTGTDVNEQFF.

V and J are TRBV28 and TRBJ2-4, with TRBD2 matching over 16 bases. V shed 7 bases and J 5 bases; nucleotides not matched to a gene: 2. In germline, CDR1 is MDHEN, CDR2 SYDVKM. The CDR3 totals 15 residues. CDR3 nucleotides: TGTGCCAGCACCGGGACTAGCGGGAGGGAAAACATTCAGTACTTC. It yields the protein CASTGTSGRENIQYF.

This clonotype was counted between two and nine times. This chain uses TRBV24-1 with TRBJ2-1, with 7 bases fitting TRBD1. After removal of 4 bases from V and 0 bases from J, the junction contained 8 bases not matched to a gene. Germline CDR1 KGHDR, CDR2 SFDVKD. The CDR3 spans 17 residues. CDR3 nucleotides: TGTGCCACCAGTGACCCCGGGACAGATAACTCCTACAATGAGCAGTTCTTC. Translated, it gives CATSDPGTDNSYNEQFF.

DNA for the CDR3: TGCGCCAGCAGCCACGTCTCTAGCGGGAATTACAATGAGCAGTTCTTC. Protein product: CASSHVSSGNYNEQFF. The gene calls are TRBV4-1 and TRBJ2-1; 9 bases align to TRBD2. Looked up from germline, CDR1 is MGHRA and CDR2 is YSYEKL. The trim removed 3 bases at V and 4 bases at J, leaving 7 bases unmatched. The CDR3 is made up of 16 amino acids.

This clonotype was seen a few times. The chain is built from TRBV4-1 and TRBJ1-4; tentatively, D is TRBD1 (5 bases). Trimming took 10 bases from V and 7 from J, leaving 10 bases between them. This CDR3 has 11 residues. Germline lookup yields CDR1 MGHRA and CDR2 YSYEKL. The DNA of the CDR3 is TGCGCCACGGGGAGGGGTGAAAAACTGTTTTTT. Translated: CATGRGEKLFF.

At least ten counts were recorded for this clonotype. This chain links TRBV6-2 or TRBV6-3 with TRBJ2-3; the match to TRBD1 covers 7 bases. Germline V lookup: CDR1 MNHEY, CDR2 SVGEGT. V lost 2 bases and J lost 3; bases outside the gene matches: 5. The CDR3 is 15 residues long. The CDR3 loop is CASSYGGRGTDTQYF. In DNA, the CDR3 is TGTGCCAGCAGTTACGGTGGCAGGGGGACAGATACGCAGTATTTT.

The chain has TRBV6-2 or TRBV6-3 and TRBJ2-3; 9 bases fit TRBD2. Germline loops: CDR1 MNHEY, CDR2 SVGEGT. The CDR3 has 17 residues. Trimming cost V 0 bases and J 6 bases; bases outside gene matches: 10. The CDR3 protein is CASSYSISGGTMDTQYF. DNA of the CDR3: TGTGCCAGCAGTTACTCGATTAGCGGGGGCACCATGGATACGCAGTATTTT.